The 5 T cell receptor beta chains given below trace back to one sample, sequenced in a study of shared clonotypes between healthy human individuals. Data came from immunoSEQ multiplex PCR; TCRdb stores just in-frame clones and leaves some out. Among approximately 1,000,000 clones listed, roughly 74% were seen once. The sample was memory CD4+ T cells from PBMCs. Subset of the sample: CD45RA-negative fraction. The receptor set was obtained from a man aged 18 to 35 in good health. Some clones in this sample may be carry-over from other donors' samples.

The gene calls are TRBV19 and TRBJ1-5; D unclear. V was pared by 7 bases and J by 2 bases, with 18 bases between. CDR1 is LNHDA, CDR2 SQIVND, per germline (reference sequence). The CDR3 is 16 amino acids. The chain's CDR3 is CASNNTPARGNQPQHF. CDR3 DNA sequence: TGTGCCAGTAATAATACCCCCGCGCGGGGCAATCAGCCCCAGCATTTT.

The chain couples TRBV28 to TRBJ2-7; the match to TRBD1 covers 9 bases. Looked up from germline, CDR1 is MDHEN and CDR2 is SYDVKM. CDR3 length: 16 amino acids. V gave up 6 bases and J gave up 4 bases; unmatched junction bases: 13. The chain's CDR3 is CASSLDPDRGLYEQYF. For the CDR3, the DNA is TGTGCCAGCAGCCTCGACCCGGACAGGGGCCTATACGAGCAGTACTTC.

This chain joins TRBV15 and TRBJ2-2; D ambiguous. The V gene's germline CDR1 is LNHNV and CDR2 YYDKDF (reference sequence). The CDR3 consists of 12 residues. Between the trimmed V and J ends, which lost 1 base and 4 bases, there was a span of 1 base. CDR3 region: CATSRATGELFF. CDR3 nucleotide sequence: TGTGCCACCAGCAGAGCCACCGGGGAGCTGTTTTTT.

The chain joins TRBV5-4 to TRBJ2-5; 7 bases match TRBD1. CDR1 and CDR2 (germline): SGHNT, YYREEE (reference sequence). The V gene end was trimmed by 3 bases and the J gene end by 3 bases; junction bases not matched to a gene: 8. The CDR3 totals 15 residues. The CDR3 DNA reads TGTGCCAGCAGCTCGGGGACAGCCCTCAAAGAGACCCAGTACTTC. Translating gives CASSSGTALKETQYF.

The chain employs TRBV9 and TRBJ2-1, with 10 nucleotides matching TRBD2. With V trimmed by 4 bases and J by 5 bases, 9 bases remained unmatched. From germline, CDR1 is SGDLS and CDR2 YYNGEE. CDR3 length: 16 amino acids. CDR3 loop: CASSPPGLATHNEQFF. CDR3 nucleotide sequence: TGTGCCAGCAGCCCCCCGGGACTAGCGACGCACAATGAGCAGTTCTTC.